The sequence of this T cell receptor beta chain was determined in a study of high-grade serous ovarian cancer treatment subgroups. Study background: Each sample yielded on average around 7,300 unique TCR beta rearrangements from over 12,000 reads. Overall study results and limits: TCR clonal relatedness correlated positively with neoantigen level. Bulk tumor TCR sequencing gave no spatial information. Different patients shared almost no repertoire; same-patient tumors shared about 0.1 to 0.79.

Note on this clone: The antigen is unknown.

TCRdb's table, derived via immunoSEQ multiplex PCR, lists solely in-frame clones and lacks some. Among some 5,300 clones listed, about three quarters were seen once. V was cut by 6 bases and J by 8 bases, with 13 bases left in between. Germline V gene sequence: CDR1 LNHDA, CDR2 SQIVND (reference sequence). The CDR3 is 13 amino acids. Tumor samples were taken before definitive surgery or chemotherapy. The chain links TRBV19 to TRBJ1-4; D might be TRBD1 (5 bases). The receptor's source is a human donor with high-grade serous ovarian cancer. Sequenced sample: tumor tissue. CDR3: CASRPWGEEKLFF. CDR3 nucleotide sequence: TGTGCCAGTAGACCGTGGGGGGAGGAAAAACTGTTTTTT.